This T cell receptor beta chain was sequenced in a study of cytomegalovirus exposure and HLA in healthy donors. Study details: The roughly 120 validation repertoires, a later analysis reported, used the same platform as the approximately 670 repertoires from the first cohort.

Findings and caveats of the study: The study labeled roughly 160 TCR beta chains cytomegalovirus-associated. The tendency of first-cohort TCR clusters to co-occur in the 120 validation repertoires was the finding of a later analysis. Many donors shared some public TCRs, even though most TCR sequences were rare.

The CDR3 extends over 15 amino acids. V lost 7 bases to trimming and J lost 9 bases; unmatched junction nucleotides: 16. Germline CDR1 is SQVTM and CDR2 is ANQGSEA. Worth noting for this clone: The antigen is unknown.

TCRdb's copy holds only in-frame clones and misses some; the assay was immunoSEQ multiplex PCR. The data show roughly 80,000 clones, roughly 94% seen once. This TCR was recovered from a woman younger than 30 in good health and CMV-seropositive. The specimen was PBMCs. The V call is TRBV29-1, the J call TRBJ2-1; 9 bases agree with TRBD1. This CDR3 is CSADRGTGLISEQFF. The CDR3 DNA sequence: TGCAGCGCTGATCGGGGGACAGGGTTGATAAGTGAGCAGTTCTTC.